This TCR beta chain was observed in a study of cytomegalovirus exposure and HLA in healthy donors. Study results and limitations: Roughly uniform sequencing depth across donors was assumed, possibly incorrectly. Later analysis associated a missense DCLRE1C variant with TCR beta V- and J-gene trimming. Through in vitro validation, three CMV-associated chains were shown to be specific for CMV antigens.

The PCR used 60 Vbeta and 13 Jbeta primers. The assay was immunoSEQ multiplex PCR, and TCRdb's table has in-frame clones only and misses some. The top ten hold 2% to 2.5% of the sample, which has roughly 140,000 clones, about 72% seen once. Turning to this clone: Its antigen is as yet unknown.

Germline V lookup: CDR1 SGHAT, CDR2 FQNNGV. CDR3 size: 17 residues. V trimming: 5 bases; J trimming: 6 bases; junction bases outside the gene matches: 11. What was sequenced was PBMCs. This TCR came from a man aged 40-55 years in good health and CMV-seronegative. This chain connects TRBV11-2 to TRBJ2-2; 11 bases fit TRBD2. CDR3 protein: CASSQSFSGRVSGELFF. The CDR3 DNA is TGTGCCAGCAGCCAATCATTTAGCGGGAGGGTATCCGGGGAGCTGTTTTTT.